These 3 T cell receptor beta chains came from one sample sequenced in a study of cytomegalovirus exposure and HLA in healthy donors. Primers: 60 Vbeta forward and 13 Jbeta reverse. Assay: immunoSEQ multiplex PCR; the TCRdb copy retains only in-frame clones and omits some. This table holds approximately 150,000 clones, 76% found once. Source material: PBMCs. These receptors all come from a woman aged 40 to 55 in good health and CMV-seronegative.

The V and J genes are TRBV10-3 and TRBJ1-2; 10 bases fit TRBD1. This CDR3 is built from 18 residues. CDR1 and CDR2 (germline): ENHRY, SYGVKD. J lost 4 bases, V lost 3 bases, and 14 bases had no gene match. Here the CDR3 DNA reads TGTGCCATCAGTGATTGGGCGGGACAGGGGAGCGTGGGCTATGGCTACACCTTC. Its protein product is CAISDWAGQGSVGYGYTF.

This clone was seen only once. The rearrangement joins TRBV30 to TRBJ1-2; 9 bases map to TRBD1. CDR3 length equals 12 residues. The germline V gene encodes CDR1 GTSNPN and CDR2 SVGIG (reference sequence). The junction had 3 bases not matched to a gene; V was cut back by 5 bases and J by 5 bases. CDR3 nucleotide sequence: TGTGCCTGGGGGGACAGGGAGTATGGCTACACCTTC. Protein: CAWGDREYGYTF.

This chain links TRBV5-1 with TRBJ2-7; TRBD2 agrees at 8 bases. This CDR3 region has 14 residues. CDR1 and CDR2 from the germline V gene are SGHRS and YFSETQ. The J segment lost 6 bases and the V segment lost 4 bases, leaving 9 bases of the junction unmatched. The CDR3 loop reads CASSLLGGEGEQYF. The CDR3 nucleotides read TGCGCCAGCAGCCTCCTCGGGGGGGAGGGCGAGCAGTACTTC. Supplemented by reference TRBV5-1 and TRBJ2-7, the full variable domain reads KAGVTQTPRYLIKTRGQQVTLSCSPISGHRSVSWYQQTPGQGLQFLFEYFSETQRNKGNFPGRFSGRQFSNSRSEMNVSTLELGDSALYLCASSLLGGEGEQYFGPGTRLTVT.